What follows are 32 T cell receptor beta chains derived from one specimen sequenced in a study of CD8 T cells in acute hepatitis C reinfection. Libraries were prepared by immunoSEQ multiplex PCR; TCRdb keeps only in-frame clonotypes and omits some of them. Of approximately 40,000 clones listed, approximately 83% are singletons. Documented time point: naive CD8 control sorted from an acute-time-point sample. Sequenced: naive CD8+ T cells from PBMCs. All receptors derive from a woman in her late teens or twenties who spontaneously cleared hepatitis C infection.

A word on this clone: Additional DNA sequences in this sample encode the identical CDR3. The V call is TRBV27, the J call TRBJ1-2; TRBD1 matches 7 bases. J was trimmed by 8 bases and V by 10 bases; bases with no gene match: 7. Germline CDR1 MNHEY, CDR2 SMNVEV (reference sequence). This CDR3 contains 11 residues. The DNA of the CDR3 is TGTGCCATAAAAACAGGGGCCGGCTACACCTTC. Protein product: CAIKTGAGYTF.

In this sample, this clone turned up a few times. The chain is built from TRBV5-1 and TRBJ2-7; D possibly corresponds to TRBD1 (6 bases). This CDR3 comprises 14 residues. V dropped 7 bases and J dropped 1 base, with 15 bases sitting between them. Germline V CDR1 and CDR2: SGHRS, YFSETQ. This CDR3 reads CASRIPDSSYEQYF. Written as DNA, the CDR3 is TGCGCCAGCCGGATTCCGGACAGTTCCTACGAGCAGTACTTC.

V and J are TRBV5-1 and TRBJ2-7; TRBD1 is a possible D gene (6 bases). The CDR3 is made up of 16 amino acids. V was clipped by 4 bases and J by 6 bases, with 23 bases between them. Looked up from germline, CDR1 is SGHRS and CDR2 is YFSETQ. CDR3 sequence (DNA): TGCGCCAGCAGCCTAAACCCCGCGCCAGGGGACGGCGAGCAGTACTTC. Residues: CASSLNPAPGDGEQYF.

The chain carries TRBV5-1 and TRBJ2-7; D gene unclear. The germline V gene has CDR1 SGHRS and CDR2 YFSETQ. Between the trimmed V and J ends, which lost 6 bases and 6 bases, there was a span of 13 bases. The CDR3 is 12 residues long. The CDR3 sequence: CASISKLGEQYF. The CDR3 DNA follows: TGCGCCAGCATTTCGAAGCTAGGCGAGCAGTACTTC.

The chain links TRBV4-1 to TRBJ2-1; D gene ambiguous. V was pared by 1 base and J by 5 bases, with 6 bases between. Germline V gives CDR1 MGHRA, CDR2 YSYEKL. The CDR3 covers 13 residues. The CDR3 loop reads CASSQVQNNEQFF. DNA of the CDR3: TGCGCCAGCAGCCAAGTCCAGAACAATGAGCAGTTCTTC.

The genes are TRBV7-8 and TRBJ2-7; D is unclear. The CDR3 spans 12 residues. The V end lost 4 bases, the J end lost 0 bases, and 4 bases lay between the germline ends. Germline V gene sequence: CDR1 SGHVS, CDR2 FQNEAQ. CDR3 in DNA: TGTGCCAGCAGCTCCAGCTCCTACGAGCAGTACTTC. Its protein product is CASSSSSYEQYF.

This clone was counted a few times. The V call is TRBV30, the J call TRBJ2-7; D not resolved. Trimming shortened V by 1 base and J by 3 bases, and 7 bases separated the two germline ends. The CDR3 loop spans 12 amino acids. Germline V gives CDR1 GTSNPN, CDR2 SVGIG (reference sequence). The CDR3 region has the DNA TGTGCCTGGAGTGAAAACAGCTACGAGCAGTACTTC. Translation: CAWSENSYEQYF.

The chain recombines TRBV6-4 with TRBJ2-1; 9 positions agree with TRBD2. The germline V gene encodes CDR1 MRHNA and CDR2 SNTAGT. There are 19 residues in the CDR3. J lost 1 base, V lost 7 bases, and 17 bases had no gene match. CDR3 DNA sequence: TGTGCCAGCACTAAGGAGGGGGGGCCGAGCGGGAGGTCCTACAATGAGCAGTTCTTC. Translating gives CASTKEGGPSGRSYNEQFF.

The chain links TRBV11-3 to TRBJ2-1; D might be TRBD2 (6 bases). This CDR3 comprises 15 residues. Between the trimmed V and J ends, which lost 1 base and 4 bases, there was a span of 11 bases. Germline CDR1 is SGHNT and CDR2 is YENEEA. This CDR3 is CASSLGLGEYNEQFF. CDR3 coding DNA: TGTGCCAGCAGCTTAGGACTAGGCGAGTACAATGAGCAGTTCTTC.

V usage is TRBV27 and J usage is TRBJ2-4; the D gene is possibly TRBD2 (5 bases). The CDR3 spans 14 residues. The V gene lost 6 bases and the J gene lost 7 bases, with 16 bases spanning the gap. In germline, CDR1 is MNHEY, CDR2 SMNVEV (reference sequence). CDR3 sequence: CASRGPGIGNIQYF. The CDR3 DNA reads TGTGCCAGCAGGGGCCCCGGGATCGGGAACATTCAGTACTTC.

The gene calls are TRBV29-1 and TRBJ2-1; either TRBD1 or TRBD2 may fit D (6 bases each). Trimming cost V 0 bases and J 0 bases, with 9 bases left between them. Germline loops: CDR1 SQVTM, CDR2 ANQGSEA. This CDR3 comprises 15 residues. DNA for the CDR3: TGCAGCGTTGAAGAAGAGGGGGGCTCCTACAATGAGCAGTTCTTC. Its translation: CSVEEEGGSYNEQFF.

The V and J genes are TRBV27 and TRBJ1-5; the D gene is possibly TRBD1 (6 bases). CDR3 length equals 15 residues. The V and J ends lost 4 bases and 4 bases respectively, with 14 bases between them. CDR1 is MNHEY and CDR2 is SMNVEV in the germline V gene (reference sequence). The CDR3 nucleotides are TGTGCCAGCAGTTCGTACAGGGAAAGTAATCAGCCCCAGCATTTT. It is translated as CASSSYRESNQPQHF.

The chain couples TRBV10-1 to TRBJ2-1; D ambiguous. From germline, CDR1 is WNHNN and CDR2 SYGVQD (reference sequence). This CDR3 contains 13 residues. V lost 2 bases and J 2 bases, leaving 4 bases between the germline ends. The CDR3 reads CASSEAPYNEQFF. The CDR3 coding sequence is TGCGCCAGCAGTGAGGCACCCTACAATGAGCAGTTCTTC.

V is TRBV5-5 and J is TRBJ2-1; 9 positions agree with TRBD2. V trimming: 4 bases; J trimming: 7 bases; junction bases outside the gene matches: 12. This CDR3 has 16 amino acids. Germline assignment: CDR1 SGHKS and CDR2 YYEKEE (reference sequence). For the CDR3, the DNA is TGTGCCAGCAGCCCGCCTTGGGCGGGAGGGCCGAATGAGCAGTTCTTC. Encoded protein: CASSPPWAGGPNEQFF.

This clone was counted only a few times. V usage is TRBV27 and J usage is TRBJ1-2, with 7 bases aligning to TRBD1. The CDR3 totals 14 residues. The V and J ends lost 5 bases and 2 bases, in that order; junction bases with no gene match: 5. In germline, CDR1 is MNHEY, CDR2 SMNVEV (reference sequence). CDR3 nucleotide sequence: TGTGCCAGCAGTAGAAAACAGGGGAACTATGGCTACACCTTC. Its protein product is CASSRKQGNYGYTF.

The chain couples TRBV29-1 to TRBJ2-3; D is unclear. Germline CDR1 SQVTM, CDR2 ANQGSEA. The V gene lost 6 bases and the J gene lost 6 bases, with 7 bases spanning the gap. The CDR3 totals 10 residues. Here the CDR3 DNA reads TGCAGCGTCCGATTGGATACGCAGTATTTT. Residues: CSVRLDTQYF.

This chain links TRBV27 with TRBJ2-7, with 9 nucleotides matching TRBD1. CDR1 is MNHEY and CDR2 is SMNVEV in the germline V gene (reference sequence). Unmatched junction bases numbered 4, after V lost 4 bases and J lost 3 bases. The length of the CDR3 is 14 residues. DNA for the CDR3: TGTGCCAGCAGTTCGGGACAGGGACACTACGAGCAGTACTTC. Its translation: CASSSGQGHYEQYF.

The chain couples TRBV2 to TRBJ2-1; D is unclear. V gave up 1 base and J gave up 8 bases, with 12 bases separating them. Germline CDR1 reads SNHLY; CDR2 reads FYNNEI. The CDR3 sequence is 14 residues long. DNA for the CDR3: TGTGCCAGCAGTGAAGGGTGGGTAGCCCATGAGCAGTTCTTC. This codes for CASSEGWVAHEQFF.

J is TRBJ2-1 and V is TRBV6-1, with D possibly being TRBD1 (5 bases). CDR1 is MNHNS and CDR2 is SASEGT in the germline V gene. The CDR3 length is 14 residues. V gave up 3 bases and J gave up 0 bases, with 6 bases separating them. The CDR3 coding sequence is TGTGCCAGCAGTGATAGGGGCTCCTACAATGAGCAGTTCTTC. Translation gives CASSDRGSYNEQFF.

The chain joins TRBV9 to TRBJ2-6; no firm D call. Germline CDR1 reads SGDLS; CDR2 reads YYNGEE. Trimming removed 2 bases from V and 0 bases from J, with 15 bases in between. The CDR3 contains 18 residues. CDR3 in amino acids: CASSVNSGQLSGANVLTF. CDR3 nucleotides: TGTGCCAGCAGCGTTAACTCCGGGCAACTCTCTGGGGCCAACGTCCTGACTTTC.

The chain combines TRBV9 with TRBJ2-3; D not certain. This CDR3 spans 17 amino acids. The V gene's germline CDR1 is SGDLS and CDR2 YYNGEE. Trimming took 0 bases from V and 2 from J, leaving 16 bases between them. In DNA, the CDR3 is TGTGCCAGCAGCGTAGTAGGCGGAGAAACAACCACAGATACGCAGTATTTT. Protein: CASSVVGGETTTDTQYF. Drawing the rest from reference TRBV9 and TRBJ2-3, the complete variable domain is DSGVTQTPKHLITATGQRVTLRCSPRSGDLSVYWYQQSLDQGLQFLIQYYNGEERAKGNILERFSAQQFPDLHSELNLSSLELGDSALYFCASSVVGGETTTDTQYFGPGTRLTVL.

This clone was found a few times. V usage is TRBV2 and J usage is TRBJ2-1; D is undetermined. V was shortened by 10 bases and J by 6 bases, with 7 bases between the two germline ends. Germline CDR1 is SNHLY and CDR2 is FYNNEI. The CDR3 runs to 10 residues. CDR3 bases: TGTGCCATAAAGGCCAATGAGCAGTTCTTC. Protein: CAIKANEQFF.

The chain has TRBV9 and TRBJ2-5; 9 nucleotides line up with TRBD2. Germline assignment: CDR1 SGDLS and CDR2 YYNGEE. The CDR3 is made up of 15 amino acids. The junction had 8 bases not matched to a gene; V was cut back by 3 bases and J by 5 bases. CDR3 nucleotide sequence: TGTGCCAGCAGCGAGGCGCGGGAGGGCCGTGAGACCCAGTACTTC. Translation: CASSEAREGRETQYF.

The V gene is TRBV6-1, the J gene TRBJ1-3, with 7 bases lining up with TRBD1. This CDR3 has 15 residues. The germline CDR1 and CDR2 sequences are MNHNS and SASEGT. V was pared by 2 bases and J by 8 bases, with 9 bases of the junction left unmatched. The CDR3 here is CASSEYHRGLYTIYF. The CDR3 bases are TGTGCCAGCAGTGAATATCACAGGGGTTTATACACCATATATTTT.

The V call is TRBV7-7, the J call TRBJ2-1; 7 bases line up with TRBD2. This CDR3 has 15 residues. V shed 2 bases and J 8 bases; nucleotides not matched to a gene: 9. Germline lookup yields CDR1 SSHAT and CDR2 FNYEAQ (reference sequence). This CDR3 reads CASSLSLADFHEQFF. CDR3 nucleotide sequence: TGTGCCAGCAGCTTAAGTCTAGCGGATTTCCATGAGCAGTTCTTC. The variable domain in full, completed from reference TRBV7-7 and TRBJ2-1, reads GAGVSQSPRYKVTKRGQDVTLRCDPISSHATLYWYQQALGQGPEFLTYFNYEAQPDKSGLPSDRFSAERPEGSISTLTIQRTEQRDSAMYRCASSLSLADFHEQFFGPGTRLTVL.

The rearrangement uses TRBV7-6 and TRBJ2-5, with unresolved D. The J call could be wrong; TRBJ2-7 is a better fit for the DNA end. The CDR3 is made up of 11 amino acids. Germline CDR1 is SGHVS and CDR2 is FNYEAQ. The CDR3 region is CASSDGYEQYF. The DNA for the CDR3 is TGTGCCAGCAGCGACGGGTACGAGCAGTACTTC.

The chain combines TRBV28 with TRBJ1-1; D not resolved. There are 16 residues in the CDR3. The germline V gene has CDR1 MDHEN and CDR2 SYDVKM. The V end was cut by 4 bases, the J end by 3 bases, with 18 bases between. CDR3 sequence reads: CASSYSIGNLDTEAFF. Here the CDR3 DNA reads TGTGCCAGCAGTTACTCTATAGGGAATCTGGACACTGAAGCTTTCTTT.

This chain connects TRBV4-1 to TRBJ2-3; no clear D. The CDR3 runs 15 residues. Trimming shortened V by 3 bases and J by 2 bases, and 12 bases separated the two germline ends. Germline-derived CDR1 and CDR2 are MGHRA and YSYEKL. The CDR3 DNA reads TGCGCCAGCAGCCAGGAGACCACACCCACAGATACGCAGTATTTT. Amino acids: CASSQETTPTDTQYF.

V is TRBV19 and J is TRBJ2-6, with TRBD2 as a possible D gene (6 bases). In germline, CDR1 is LNHDA, CDR2 SQIVND (reference sequence). The CDR3 is made up of 16 amino acids. V was pared by 5 bases and J by 2 bases, with 13 bases between. The CDR3: CASSSEGLAGANVLTF. CDR3 coding DNA: TGTGCCAGTAGTTCAGAGGGACTCGCTGGGGCCAACGTCCTGACTTTC. Full variable domain (remainder filled in from reference TRBV19 and TRBJ2-6): DGGITQSPKYLFRKEGQNVTLSCEQNLNHDAMYWYRQDPGQGLRLIYYSQIVNDFQKGDIAEGYSVSREKKESFPLTVTSAQKNPTAFYLCASSSEGLAGANVLTFGAGSRLTVL.

This rearrangement joins TRBV29-1 to TRBJ1-2, with unresolved D. CDR3 size: 9 residues. V lost 8 bases and J lost 8, with 9 bases in between. CDR1 SQVTM and CDR2 ANQGSEA come from the germline V gene. CDR3 protein: CSSEAGYTF. DNA for the CDR3: TGCAGCTCCGAAGCCGGCTACACCTTC.

In this sample, this clone turned up a few times. The V and J genes are TRBV5-1 and TRBJ2-1; 9 bases map to TRBD2. V lost 0 bases and J lost 1; bases outside the gene matches: 11. The CDR3 spans 19 residues. CDR1 is SGHRS, CDR2 YFSETQ, per germline. DNA for the CDR3: TGCGCCAGCAGCTTGGAGGCGGGAGGGCCGAGAGTTTCCTACAATGAGCAGTTCTTC. Its translation: CASSLEAGGPRVSYNEQFF.

J is TRBJ2-1 and V is TRBV29-1; TRBD2 matches at 8 bases. This CDR3 has 15 residues. Germline CDR1 and CDR2: SQVTM and ANQGSEA. V shed 1 base, J shed 3 bases, and the junction held 5 bases outside the gene matches. This CDR3 reads CSVEGLAGNYNEQFF. The CDR3 DNA reads as TGCAGCGTTGAAGGGCTAGCGGGCAACTACAATGAGCAGTTCTTC.